This T cell receptor beta chain was found in a study of T-cell memory formation after mild COVID-19 (dated by TCRdb to the early 2020s). With regard to the full study: TCR sequence clusters from the two donors were largely donor specific. In two donors, T-cell clones that expanded and contracted after mild COVID-19 were tracked by sequencing TCRalpha and TCRbeta repertoires over time. The cohort was made up of two young adult volunteers, one female and one male, who were previously healthy.

A distance of 15 bases separates the germline ends of V and J, which lose 0 bases and 2 bases respectively. CDR1 and CDR2 are drawn from the germline V gene: MNHEY, SVGAGI. Measured from the cysteine to the phenylalanine, the CDR3 is 17 residues long. The CDR3 DNA has 51 bases and is translated from base 1. Ficoll-Paque density gradient centrifugation was used to isolate PBMCs. As regards this clonotype: The target of this receptor is not known. Base qualities are missing; no much larger clone stands one base away.

The instrument given in TCRdb is Illumina NovaSeq 6000. cDNA libraries for TCRalpha and TCRbeta were prepared by 5'RACE using constant-segment primers, with sample barcodes and unique molecular identifiers added. RNA was extracted from every sample with Trizol reagent. Amplification of the libraries took two PCR steps, and the second step added a second sample barcode plus Illumina TruSeq adapters. The libraries were sequenced on an Illumina NovaSeq using 2 x 150 bp paired-end reads. As for the authors' bioinformatics: The reads were demultiplexed and collapsed into UMI-guided consensus sequences using migec v1.2.7. Using mixcr v2.1.11, the UMI consensuses were aligned to TRA and TRB V and J templates and assembled into clonotypes. A clonotype was counted as expanded or contracted only when both edgeR and NoisET called the clonotype significant, with the noise models trained on biological replicates. For edgeR calls, the cutoffs were a false discovery rate-adjusted p below 0.01 and a log2 fold-change threshold of 1. PCA with hierarchical clustering of max-normalized trajectories of the 1000 most abundant clonotypes was used as exploratory dynamics analysis. Separately sequenced CD4+ and CD8+ repertoires were used to assign a CD4 or CD8 phenotype to each responding clone. Clones were called with MiXCR by TCRdb after fastp trimmed the public reads at Q25, and only in-frame beta chains were retained. Records with the same CDR3 protein are collapsed into one entry carrying the most frequent genes and DNA. Here the V and J calls rest on TCRdb's processing, not on the authors' analysis. In all, the sample holds fewer than 500,000 distinct CDR3 sequences, and about 23% of those were seen once. The ten largest account for about an eighth of the sample.

Beyond this particular receptor, the publication reports: Contracting CD4+ clones appeared mostly in the CM and EM memory subsets, whereas CD8+ clones were enriched in EMRA. Clones that contracted from day 15 to 85 showed balanced CD4/CD8 phenotypes, whereas a second wave of clones that expanded from day 15 to 37 leaned towards CD4+. Some responding clones were detected in pre-infection memory, suggesting pre-existing cross-reactive memory T cells joined the SARS-CoV-2 response. Whether the second-wave clones peaking on day 37 were SARS-CoV-2 specific was not confirmed. The study covered only two mild cases, and larger cohorts including severe cases with pre-infection samples were considered necessary.

The rearranged chain carries TRBV6-5 and TRBJ2-3; a tentative D match to TRBD2 spans 5 bases. The receptor was derived from an adult woman who had mild COVID-19 (a few samples of this study predate the infection). The sample titles of this study are shuffled in the database, so cell type and time point are left out; the donor was told from shared clones. The source material was PBMCs or a T cell subset sorted from them (not recorded which). The sequenced DNA: TGTGCCAGCAGTTACTCGAGGGCAACGGGGTCCACAGATACGCAGTATTTT. This yields the protein CASSYSRATGSTDTQYF.